Listed below are T cell receptor beta chains from one sample, sequenced in a study of blood T cell repertoires in COVID-19. TCRdb keeps only in-frame clones here, not all; method: immunoSEQ multiplex PCR. The sample lists 25,000 to 35,000 clones, approximately 80% occurring once. Sequencing used peripheral blood. The receptors derive from a man between 65 and 79 years old with active COVID-19. The CDR3 runs from the conserved cysteine through the conserved F or W. The D gene is left open where the match is weak. Only part of the rows carry a size: once, few, many, or a class if the clone is expanded.

d_call	clone_size	v_call	j_call	cdr3_aa	cdr3_nt
NA	NA	TRBV18	TRBJ1-2	CASSPAREGYTF	TGTGCCAGCTCACCAGCCAGGGAAGGCTACACCTTC
NA	NA	TRBV18	TRBJ1-1	CASSRSGGNTEAFF	TGTGCCAGCTCACGATCCGGGGGGAACACTGAAGCTTTCTTT
NA	NA	TRBV28	TRBJ2-1	CASSLLPVNEQFF	TGTGCCAGCAGTTTACTCCCGGTCAATGAGCAGTTCTTC
NA	NA	TRBV5-1	TRBJ2-3	CASSLADMNTQYF	TGCGCCAGCAGCTTGGCTGACATGAATACGCAGTATTTT
TRBD1	NA	TRBV7-2	TRBJ1-5	CASSPRTGVGQPQHF	TGTGCCAGCAGCCCTCGGACAGGGGTGGGTCAGCCCCAGCATTTT
NA	NA	TRBV7-9	TRBJ2-3	CASSPGRDTQYF	TGTGCCAGCAGCCCCGGGAGAGATACGCAGTATTTT
TRBD1	NA	TRBV27	TRBJ1-5	CASSRRTGGNAQPQHF	TGTGCCAGCAGCCGCCGGACAGGGGGCAATGCGCAGCCCCAGCATTTT
TRBD2	NA	TRBV24-1	TRBJ2-1	CATSDWDSGSYEQFF	TGTGCCACCAGTGATTGGGATAGCGGGAGCTATGAGCAGTTCTTC
NA	NA	TRBV27	TRBJ2-7	CASSLGQFYEQYF	TGTGCCAGCAGTTTAGGGCAGTTCTACGAGCAGTACTTC
TRBD1	NA	TRBV5-1	TRBJ2-7	CASSVQGALYEQYF	TGCGCCAGCAGCGTACAGGGGGCCCTCTACGAGCAGTACTTC
NA	NA	TRBV7-3	TRBJ1-1	CASSPGQFFRMNTEAFF	TGTGCCAGCAGCCCCGGCCAGTTTTTCAGGATGAACACTGAAGCTTTCTTT
NA	few	TRBV27	TRBJ1-6	CASSPRGGRSYNSPLHF	TGTGCCAGCAGTCCCCGTGGGGGCCGGTCCTATAATTCACCCCTCCACTTT
TRBD1	NA	TRBV19	TRBJ2-7	CASSRDREYEQYF	TGTGCCAGTAGTAGGGACAGAGAGTACGAGCAGTACTTC
NA	NA	TRBV2	TRBJ2-5	CASSEGQFQETQYF	TGTGCCAGCAGTGAAGGACAATTCCAAGAGACCCAGTACTTC
TRBD1	NA	TRBV18	TRBJ2-5	CASSLGQGETQYF	TGTGCCAGCTCTCTGGGACAGGGAGAGACCCAGTACTTC
NA	NA	TRBV15	TRBJ1-5	CATSRDRSGVGNQPQHF	TGTGCCACCAGCAGAGATAGGTCGGGGGTGGGGAATCAGCCCCAGCATTTT